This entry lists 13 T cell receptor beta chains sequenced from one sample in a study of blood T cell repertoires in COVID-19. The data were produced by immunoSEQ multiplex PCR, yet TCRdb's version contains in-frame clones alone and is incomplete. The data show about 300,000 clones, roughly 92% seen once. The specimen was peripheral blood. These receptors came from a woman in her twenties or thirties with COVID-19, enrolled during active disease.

The CDR3 DNA reads as TGCGCCAGCAGCTCTACAGGGATTGTGGGCAATGAGCAGTTCTTC. Protein product: CASSSTGIVGNEQFF. This sequence joins TRBV5-1 and TRBJ2-1; TRBD1 is a possible D gene (6 bases). Per germline, CDR1 SGHRS and CDR2 YFSETQ. V shed 3 bases and J shed 6 bases, with 16 bases lying between them. CDR3 length: 15 amino acids.

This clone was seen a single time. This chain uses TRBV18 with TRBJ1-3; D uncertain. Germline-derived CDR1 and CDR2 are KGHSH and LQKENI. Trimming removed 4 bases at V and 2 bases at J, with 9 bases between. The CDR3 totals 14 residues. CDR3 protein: CASSQGVTGNTIYF. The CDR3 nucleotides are TGTGCCAGCTCACAGGGAGTAACTGGAAACACCATATATTTT.

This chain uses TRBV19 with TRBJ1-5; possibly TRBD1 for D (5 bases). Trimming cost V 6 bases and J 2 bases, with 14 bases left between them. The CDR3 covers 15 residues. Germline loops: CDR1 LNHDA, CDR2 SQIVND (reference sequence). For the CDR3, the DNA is TGTGCCAGTAGCCAGGGACTCGGGGGCAATCAGCCCCAGCATTTT. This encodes CASSQGLGGNQPQHF.

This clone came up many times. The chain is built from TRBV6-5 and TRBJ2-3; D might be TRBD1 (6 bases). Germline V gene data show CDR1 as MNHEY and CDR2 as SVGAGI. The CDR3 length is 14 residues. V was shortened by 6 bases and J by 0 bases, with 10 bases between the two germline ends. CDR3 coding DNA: TGTGCCAGCAGCAGGACAGCTAGCACAGATACGCAGTATTTT. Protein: CASSRTASTDTQYF.

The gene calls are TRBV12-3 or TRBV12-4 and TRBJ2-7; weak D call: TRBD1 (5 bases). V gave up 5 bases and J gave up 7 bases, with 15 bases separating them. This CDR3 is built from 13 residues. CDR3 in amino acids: CASSLLTPGEQYF. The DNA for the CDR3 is TGTGCCAGCAGTCTACTGACTCCAGGGGAGCAGTACTTC.

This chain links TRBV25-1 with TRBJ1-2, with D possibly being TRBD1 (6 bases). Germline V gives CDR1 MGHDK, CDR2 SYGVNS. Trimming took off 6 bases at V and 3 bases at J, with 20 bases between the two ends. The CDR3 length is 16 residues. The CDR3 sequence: CASSHMGDMGDYGYTF. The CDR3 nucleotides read TGTGCCAGCAGCCACATGGGGGACATGGGCGACTATGGCTACACCTTC.

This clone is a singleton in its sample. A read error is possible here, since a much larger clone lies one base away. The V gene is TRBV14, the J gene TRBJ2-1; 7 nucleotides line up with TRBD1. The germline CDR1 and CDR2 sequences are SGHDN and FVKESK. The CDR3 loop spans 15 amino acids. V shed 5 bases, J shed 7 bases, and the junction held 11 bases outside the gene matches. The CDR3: CASSYPQGTRNEQFF. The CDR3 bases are TGTGCCAGCAGCTACCCACAGGGGACAAGGAATGAGCAGTTCTTC.

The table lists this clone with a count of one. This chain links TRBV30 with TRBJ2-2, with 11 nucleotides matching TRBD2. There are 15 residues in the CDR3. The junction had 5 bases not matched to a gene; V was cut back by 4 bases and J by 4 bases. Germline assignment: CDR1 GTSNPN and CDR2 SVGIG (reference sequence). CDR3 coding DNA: TGTGCCTGGAACTTGCTAGCGGGAGGCACCGGGGAGCTGTTTTTT. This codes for CAWNLLAGGTGELFF. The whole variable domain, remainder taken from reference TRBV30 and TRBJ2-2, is SQTIHQWPATLVQPVGSPLSLECTVEGTSNPNLYWYRQAAGRGLQLLFYSVGIGQISSEVPQNLSASRPQDRQFILSSKKLLLSDSGFYLCAWNLLAGGTGELFFGEGSRLTVL.

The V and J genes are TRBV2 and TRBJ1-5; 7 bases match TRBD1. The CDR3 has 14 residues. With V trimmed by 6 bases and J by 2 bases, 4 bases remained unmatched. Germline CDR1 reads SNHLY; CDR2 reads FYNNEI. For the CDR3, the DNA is TGTGCCAGCAGCAACAGGGGTGGCAATCAGCCCCAGCATTTT. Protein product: CASSNRGGNQPQHF.

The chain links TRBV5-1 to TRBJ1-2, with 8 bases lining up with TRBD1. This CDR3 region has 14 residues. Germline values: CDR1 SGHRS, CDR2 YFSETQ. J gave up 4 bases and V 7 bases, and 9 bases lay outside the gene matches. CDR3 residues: CASGMTGEAYGYTF. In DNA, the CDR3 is TGCGCCAGCGGTATGACAGGGGAGGCCTATGGCTACACCTTC.

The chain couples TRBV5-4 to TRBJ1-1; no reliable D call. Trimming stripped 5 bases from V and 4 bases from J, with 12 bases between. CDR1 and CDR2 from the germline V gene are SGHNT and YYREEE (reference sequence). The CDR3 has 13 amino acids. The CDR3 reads CASRSELTTEAFF. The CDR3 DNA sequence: TGTGCCAGCAGATCTGAGTTAACCACTGAAGCTTTCTTT.

CDR3 nucleotides: TGTGCCAGCAGCTTGGGAGGGAGGAGCAATCAGCCCCAGCATTTT. It specifies CASSLGGRSNQPQHF. V is TRBV5-4 and J is TRBJ1-5; no definite D call. Trimming stripped 0 bases from V and 1 base from J, with 8 bases between. From germline, CDR1 is SGHNT and CDR2 YYREEE (reference sequence). This CDR3 is built from 15 residues.

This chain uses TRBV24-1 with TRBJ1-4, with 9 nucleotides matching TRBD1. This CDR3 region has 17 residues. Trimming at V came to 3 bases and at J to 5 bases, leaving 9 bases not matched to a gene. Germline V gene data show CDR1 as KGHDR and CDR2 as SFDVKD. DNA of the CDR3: TGTGCCACCAGTGATCCAAACTCCGGGACAGGGAATGAAAAACTGTTTTTT. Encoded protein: CATSDPNSGTGNEKLFF.